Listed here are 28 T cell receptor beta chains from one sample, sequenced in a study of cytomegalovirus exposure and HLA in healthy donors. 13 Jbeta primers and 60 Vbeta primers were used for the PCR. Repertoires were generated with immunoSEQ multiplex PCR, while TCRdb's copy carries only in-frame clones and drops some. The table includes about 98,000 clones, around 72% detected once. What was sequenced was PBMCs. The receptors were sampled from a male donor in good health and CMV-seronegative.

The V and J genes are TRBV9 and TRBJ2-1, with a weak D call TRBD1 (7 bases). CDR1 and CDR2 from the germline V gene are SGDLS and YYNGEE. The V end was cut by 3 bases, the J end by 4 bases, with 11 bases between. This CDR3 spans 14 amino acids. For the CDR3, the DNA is TGTGCCAGCAGCGGCGGGACAGTTTACAATGAGCAGTTCTTC. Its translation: CASSGGTVYNEQFF.

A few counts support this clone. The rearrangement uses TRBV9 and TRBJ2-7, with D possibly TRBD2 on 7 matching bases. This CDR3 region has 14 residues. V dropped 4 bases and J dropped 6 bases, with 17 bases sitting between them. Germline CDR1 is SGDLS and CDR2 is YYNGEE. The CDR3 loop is CASSPGGRRGEQYF. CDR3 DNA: TGTGCCAGCAGCCCCGGGGGGCGTCGGGGCGAGCAGTACTTC.

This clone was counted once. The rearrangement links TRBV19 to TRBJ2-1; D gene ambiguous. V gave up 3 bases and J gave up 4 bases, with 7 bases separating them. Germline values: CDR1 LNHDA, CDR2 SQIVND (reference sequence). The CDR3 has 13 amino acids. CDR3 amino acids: CASSIADYNEQFF. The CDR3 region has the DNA TGTGCCAGTAGTATTGCAGATTACAATGAGCAGTTCTTC. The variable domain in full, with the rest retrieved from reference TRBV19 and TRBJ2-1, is DGGITQSPKYLFRKEGQNVTLSCEQNLNHDAMYWYRQDPGQGLRLIYYSQIVNDFQKGDIAEGYSVSREKKESFPLTVTSAQKNPTAFYLCASSIADYNEQFFGPGTRLTVL.

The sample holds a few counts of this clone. For the CDR3, the DNA is TGTGCCAGCAGTTTACTCGGGGGTCTCTACGAGCAGTACTTC. This translates into CASSLLGGLYEQYF. The chain uses TRBV27 and TRBJ2-7, with D tentatively TRBD2 (6 bases). Germline V gene data show CDR1 as MNHEY and CDR2 as SMNVEV (reference sequence). This CDR3 has 14 amino acids. V was pared by 2 bases and J by 3 bases, with 11 bases between.

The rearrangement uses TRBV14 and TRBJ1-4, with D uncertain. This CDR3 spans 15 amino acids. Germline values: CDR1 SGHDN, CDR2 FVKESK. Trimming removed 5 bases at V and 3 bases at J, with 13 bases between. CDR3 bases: TGTGCCAGCAGCGAACAAATTCAGTCTAATGAAAAACTGTTTTTT. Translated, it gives CASSEQIQSNEKLFF.

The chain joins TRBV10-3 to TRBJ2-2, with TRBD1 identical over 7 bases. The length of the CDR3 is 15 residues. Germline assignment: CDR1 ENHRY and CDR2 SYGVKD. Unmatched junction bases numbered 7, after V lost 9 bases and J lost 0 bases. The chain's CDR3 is CAMRTGQANTGELFF. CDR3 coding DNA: TGTGCCATGCGGACAGGACAGGCGAACACCGGGGAGCTGTTTTTT.

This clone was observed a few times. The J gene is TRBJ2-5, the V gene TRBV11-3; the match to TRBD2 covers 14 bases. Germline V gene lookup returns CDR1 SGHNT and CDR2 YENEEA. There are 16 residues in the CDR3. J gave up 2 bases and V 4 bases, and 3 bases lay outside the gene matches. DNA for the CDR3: TGTGCCAGCAGCTCGGGACTAGCGGGGGCACAAGAGACCCAGTACTTC. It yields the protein CASSSGLAGAQETQYF. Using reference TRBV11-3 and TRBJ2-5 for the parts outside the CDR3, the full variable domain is EAGVVQSPRYKIIEKKQPVAFWCNPISGHNTLYWYLQNLGQGPELLIRYENEEAVDDSQLPKDRFSAERLKGVDSTLKIQPAELGDSAVYLCASSSGLAGAQETQYFGPGTRLLVL.

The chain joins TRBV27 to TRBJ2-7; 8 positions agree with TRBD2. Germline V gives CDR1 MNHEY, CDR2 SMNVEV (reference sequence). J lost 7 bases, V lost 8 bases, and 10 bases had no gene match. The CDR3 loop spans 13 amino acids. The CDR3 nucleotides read TGTGCCAGCCGGGGGGGAGGACAACGAGAGCAGTACTTC. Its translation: CASRGGGQREQYF.

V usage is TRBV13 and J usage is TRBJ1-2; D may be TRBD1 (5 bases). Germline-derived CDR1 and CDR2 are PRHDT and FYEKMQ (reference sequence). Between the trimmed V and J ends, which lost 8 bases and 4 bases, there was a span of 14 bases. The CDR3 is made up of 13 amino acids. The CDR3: CASSGGDGYGYTF. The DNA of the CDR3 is TGTGCCAGCTCCGGCGGGGACGGCTATGGCTACACCTTC.

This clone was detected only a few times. The CDR3 DNA reads TGTGCCAGCAGCCCAAGACTGAGCAATCAGCCCCAGCATTTT. Its translation: CASSPRLSNQPQHF. V gene TRBV7-8 combines with J gene TRBJ1-5; D unresolved. This CDR3 is 14 amino acids long. Germline V gives CDR1 SGHVS, CDR2 FQNEAQ. Trimming stripped 5 bases from V and 1 base from J, with 9 bases between. The complete variable domain, with remaining parts taken from reference TRBV7-8 and TRBJ1-5, reads GAGVSQSPRYKVAKRGQDVALRCDPISGHVSLFWYQQALGQGPEFLTYFQNEAQLDKSGLPSDRFFAERPEGSVSTLKIQRTQQEDSAVYLCASSPRLSNQPQHFGDGTRLSIL.

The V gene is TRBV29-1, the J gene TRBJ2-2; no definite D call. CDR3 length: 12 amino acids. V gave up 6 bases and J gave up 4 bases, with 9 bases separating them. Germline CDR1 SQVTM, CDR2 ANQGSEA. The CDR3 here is CSVGSGTGELFF. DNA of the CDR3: TGCAGCGTCGGCTCGGGCACCGGGGAGCTGTTTTTT.

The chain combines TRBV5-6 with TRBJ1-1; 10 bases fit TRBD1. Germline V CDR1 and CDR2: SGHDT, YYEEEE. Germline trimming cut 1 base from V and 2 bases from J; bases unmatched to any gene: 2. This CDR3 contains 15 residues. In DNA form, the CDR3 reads TGTGCCAGCAGCTTGAGACAGGGGGCTAACACTGAAGCTTTCTTT. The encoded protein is CASSLRQGANTEAFF.

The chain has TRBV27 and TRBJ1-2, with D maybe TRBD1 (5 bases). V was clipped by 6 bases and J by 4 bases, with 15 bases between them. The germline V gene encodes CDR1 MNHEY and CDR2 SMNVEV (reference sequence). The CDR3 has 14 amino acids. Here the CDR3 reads CASRRGDGVYGYTF. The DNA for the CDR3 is TGTGCCAGCAGGCGGGGGGACGGAGTCTATGGCTACACCTTC.

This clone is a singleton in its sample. The CDR3 sequence: CASSLDSSGNTIYF. The CDR3 bases are TGTGCCAGCAGCTTAGATAGCTCTGGAAACACCATATATTTT. The chain recombines TRBV7-8 with TRBJ1-3; no firm D call. The CDR3 covers 14 residues. V was shortened by 1 base and J by 0 bases, with 4 bases between the two germline ends. Germline CDR1 reads SGHVS; CDR2 reads FQNEAQ.

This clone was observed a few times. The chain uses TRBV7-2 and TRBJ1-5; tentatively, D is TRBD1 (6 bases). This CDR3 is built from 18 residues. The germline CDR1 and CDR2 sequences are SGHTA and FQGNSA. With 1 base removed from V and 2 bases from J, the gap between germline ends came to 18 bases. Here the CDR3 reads CASSLGPINRVGNQPQHF. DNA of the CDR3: TGTGCCAGCAGCTTAGGACCGATAAACAGGGTTGGCAATCAGCCCCAGCATTTT.

CDR3 region: CASSTPGRQYF. CDR3 coding DNA: TGTGCCAGCAGTACCCCGGGGAGGCAGTACTTC. The rearrangement links TRBV28 to TRBJ2-7, with D possibly matching TRBD2 (5 bases). V lost 5 bases and J lost 9, with 11 bases in between. This CDR3 has 11 amino acids. Germline values: CDR1 MDHEN, CDR2 SYDVKM.

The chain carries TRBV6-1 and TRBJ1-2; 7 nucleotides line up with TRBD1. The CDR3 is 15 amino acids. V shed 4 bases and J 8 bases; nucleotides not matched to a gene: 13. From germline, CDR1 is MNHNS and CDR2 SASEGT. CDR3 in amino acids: CASSAMRQGPFGYTF. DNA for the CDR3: TGTGCCAGCAGTGCCATGCGACAGGGCCCGTTCGGCTACACCTTC.

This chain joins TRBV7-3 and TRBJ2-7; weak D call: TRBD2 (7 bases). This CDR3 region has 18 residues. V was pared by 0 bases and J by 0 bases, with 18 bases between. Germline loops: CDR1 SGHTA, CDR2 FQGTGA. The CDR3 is CASSLTGGAGGSSYEQYF. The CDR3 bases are TGTGCCAGCAGCTTAACTGGGGGCGCGGGCGGGAGCTCCTACGAGCAGTACTTC.

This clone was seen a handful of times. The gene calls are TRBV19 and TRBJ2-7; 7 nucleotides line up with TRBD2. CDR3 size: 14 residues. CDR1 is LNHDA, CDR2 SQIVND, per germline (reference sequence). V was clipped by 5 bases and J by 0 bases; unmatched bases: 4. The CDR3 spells CASSGGRASYEQYF. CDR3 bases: TGTGCCAGTAGTGGGGGGAGGGCCTCCTACGAGCAGTACTTC.

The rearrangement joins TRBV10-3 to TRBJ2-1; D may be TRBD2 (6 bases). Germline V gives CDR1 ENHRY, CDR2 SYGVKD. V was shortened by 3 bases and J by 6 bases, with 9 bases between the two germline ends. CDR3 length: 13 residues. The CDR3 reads CAISERDFNEQFF. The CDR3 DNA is TGTGCCATCAGTGAAAGGGACTTCAATGAGCAGTTCTTC.

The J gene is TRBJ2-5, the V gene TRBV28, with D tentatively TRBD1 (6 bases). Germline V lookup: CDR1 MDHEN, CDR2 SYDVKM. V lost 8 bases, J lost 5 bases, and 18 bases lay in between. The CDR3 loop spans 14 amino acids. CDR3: CASREQGGEETQYF. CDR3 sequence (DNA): TGTGCCAGCCGGGAACAGGGTGGGGAGGAGACCCAGTACTTC. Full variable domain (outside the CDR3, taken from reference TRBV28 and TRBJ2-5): DVKVTQSSRYLVKRTGEKVFLECVQDMDHENMFWYRQDPGLGLRLIYFSYDVKMKEKGDIPEGYSVSREKKERFSLILESASTNQTSMYLCASREQGGEETQYFGPGTRLLVL.

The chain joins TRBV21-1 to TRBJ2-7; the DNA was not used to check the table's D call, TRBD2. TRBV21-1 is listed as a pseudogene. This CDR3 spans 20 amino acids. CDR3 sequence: CASSPRQEATSGRASHEQYF. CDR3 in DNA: TGTGCCAGCAGCCCCAGACAGGAAGCTACTAGCGGGAGGGCCTCCCACGAGCAGTACTTC.

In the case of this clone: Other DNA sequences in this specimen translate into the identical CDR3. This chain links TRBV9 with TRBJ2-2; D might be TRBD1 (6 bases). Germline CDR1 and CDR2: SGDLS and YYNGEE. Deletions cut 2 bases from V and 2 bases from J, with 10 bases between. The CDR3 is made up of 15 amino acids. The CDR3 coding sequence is TGTGCCAGCAGCGTCGGGACACCCAACACCGGGGAGCTGTTTTTT. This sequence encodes CASSVGTPNTGELFF.

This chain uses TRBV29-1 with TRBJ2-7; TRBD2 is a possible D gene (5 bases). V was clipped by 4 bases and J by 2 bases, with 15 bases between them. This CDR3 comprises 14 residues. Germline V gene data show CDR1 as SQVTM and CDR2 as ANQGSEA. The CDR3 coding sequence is TGCAGCGTTGGAAACGGGGATGGAGCCTACGAGCAGTACTTC. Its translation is CSVGNGDGAYEQYF.

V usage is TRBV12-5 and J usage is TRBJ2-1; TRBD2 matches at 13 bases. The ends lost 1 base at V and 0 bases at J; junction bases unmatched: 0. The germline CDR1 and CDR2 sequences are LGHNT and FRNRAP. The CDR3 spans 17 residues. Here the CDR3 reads CASGLGTSGSSYNEQFF. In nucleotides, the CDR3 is TGTGCTAGTGGTTTGGGGACTAGCGGGAGCTCCTACAATGAGCAGTTCTTC.

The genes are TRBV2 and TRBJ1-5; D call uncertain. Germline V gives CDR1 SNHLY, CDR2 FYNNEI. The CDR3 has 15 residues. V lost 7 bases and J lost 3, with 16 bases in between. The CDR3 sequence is CASTMEGPTNQPQHF. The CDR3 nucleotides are TGTGCCAGCACCATGGAGGGTCCTACCAATCAGCCCCAGCATTTT.

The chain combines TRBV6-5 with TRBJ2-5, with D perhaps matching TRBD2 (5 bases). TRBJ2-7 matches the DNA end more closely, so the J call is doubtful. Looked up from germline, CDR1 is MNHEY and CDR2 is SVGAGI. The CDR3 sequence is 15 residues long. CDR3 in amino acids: CASSYSYGDTYEQYF. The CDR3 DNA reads TGTGCCAGCAGTTACTCGTACGGGGATACCTACGAGCAGTACTTC.

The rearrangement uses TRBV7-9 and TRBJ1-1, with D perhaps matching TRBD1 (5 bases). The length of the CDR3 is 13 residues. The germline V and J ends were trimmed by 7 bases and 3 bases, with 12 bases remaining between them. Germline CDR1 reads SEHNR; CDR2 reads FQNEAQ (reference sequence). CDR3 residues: CASTQGSDTEAFF. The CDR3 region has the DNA TGTGCCAGCACCCAGGGTTCGGACACTGAAGCTTTCTTT.